This T cell receptor (beta chain) was sequenced for a study of T cell clonality in common variable immunodeficiency. Both groups were predominantly of Caucasian heritage. CDR3 length equals 14 residues. The germline V gene encodes CDR1 MNHNS and CDR2 SASEGT. The protocol was immunoSEQ multiplex PCR, while the TCRdb copy is restricted to in-frame clones and leaves out a portion. The sample shows 35,000 to 45,000 clones, none of them appearing just once. Notes on this clone: The CDR3 end is not reached by the read, which stops 3 residues before it; the germline J gene fills it in.

This receptor was taken from a person aged 18-69 years in good health. The V and J genes are TRBV6-1 and TRBJ1-2; D is unclear. Sequencing was carried out using peripheral blood mononuclear cells. Incomplete CDR3 DNA: TGTGCCAGCAGCGAACTAGCGGGGAACAATGAC. Translating gives CASSELAGNND. The CDR3 reads in full as CASSELAGNNDYTF.